The clone carrying this T cell receptor beta chain was counted only a few times. What it binds is unknown. Germline V gene lookup returns CDR1 SQVTM and CDR2 ANQGSEA. V shed 7 bases, J shed 8 bases, and the junction held 6 bases outside the gene matches. The CDR3 contains 14 residues. This sample was included in a study of siplizumab effects on memory and regulatory T cells. Around 9.2 x 10^4 TCR templates underwent assay in every sample. TCRdb keeps only in-frame clones here, not all; method: immunoSEQ multiplex PCR. The repertoire holds approximately 65,000 clones, with approximately 87% as singletons. General study findings and limits: Unstimulated subsets captured only a minor fraction of alloreactive clones. A mean of about 69% of mappable alloreactive CD4+ clones were Treg-derived with siplizumab, compared with about 27% in controls. Alloreactive sequences from unstimulated CD4+ memory cells fell significantly with siplizumab.

This clonotype originated in a human donor in good health. Sequences were obtained from memory CD4+ T cells sorted from blood. This rearrangement joins TRBV29-1 to TRBJ2-2; 14 nucleotides line up with TRBD2. CDR3 nucleotides: TGCAGCGCCGGACTAGCGGGGGGAAGGGGGGAGCTGTTTTTT. Translation gives CSAGLAGGRGELFF.